Below, 12 T cell receptor beta chains from the same sample are listed, as sequenced in a study of blood T cell repertoires in COVID-19. Using immunoSEQ multiplex PCR, the repertoire was profiled, and TCRdb retains in-frame clones only, with some absent. This sample has around 190,000 clones; more than 65% occur once, and the top ten carry roughly 13%. Sequencing was performed on peripheral blood. The receptors here all came from a human donor in a cohort sampled during active COVID-19.

This clone was found a few times. This chain links TRBV18 with TRBJ1-2, with 8 bases aligning to TRBD1. V lost 6 bases, J lost 7 bases, and 13 bases stayed unmatched. The germline CDR1 and CDR2 sequences are KGHSH and LQKENI. The CDR3 runs 15 residues. The CDR3 loop reads CASSPGTGRLGGYTF. The CDR3 DNA reads as TGTGCCAGCTCTCCCGGGACAGGTAGACTCGGTGGCTACACCTTC.

The chain is built from TRBV9 and TRBJ2-1; 14 bases match TRBD2. The CDR3 covers 16 residues. Germline V lookup: CDR1 SGDLS, CDR2 YYNGEE. V shed 3 bases, J shed 7 bases, and the junction held 6 bases outside the gene matches. CDR3 coding DNA: TGTGCCAGCAGCGCTTCCGGACTAGCGGGAGGTAATGAGCAGTTCTTC. It translates to CASSASGLAGGNEQFF.

The chain is built from TRBV18 and TRBJ2-7; TRBD2 is a possible D gene (5 bases). Trimming pared 0 bases from V and 1 base from J, leaving 19 bases between. From germline, CDR1 is KGHSH and CDR2 LQKENI. The length of the CDR3 is 18 residues. DNA of the CDR3: TGTGCCAGCTCACCACCTCGGATCCGGACTGCCAATTCCTACGAGCAGTACTTC. Translating gives CASSPPRIRTANSYEQYF.

V gene TRBV19 combines with J gene TRBJ1-3; weak D call: TRBD1 (5 bases). V gave up 5 bases and J gave up 1 base, with 12 bases separating them. The CDR3 is 15 amino acids. The V gene's germline CDR1 is LNHDA and CDR2 SQIVND (reference sequence). CDR3 protein: CASSASRVSGNTIYF. The CDR3 bases are TGTGCCAGTAGTGCTTCCAGGGTTTCTGGAAACACCATATATTTT.

The chain is built from TRBV2 and TRBJ2-1; D might be TRBD2 (6 bases). From germline, CDR1 is SNHLY and CDR2 FYNNEI. The CDR3 is 13 residues long. The V and J ends lost 7 bases and 6 bases respectively, with 13 bases between them. The CDR3 reads CASIGMGGNEQFF. The DNA for the CDR3 is TGTGCCAGCATAGGGATGGGAGGCAATGAGCAGTTCTTC.

V usage is TRBV28 and J usage is TRBJ1-5; 8 bases match TRBD1. Losses at the gene ends were 5 bases for V and 3 bases for J; bases not matched to a gene: 6. Germline CDR1 MDHEN, CDR2 SYDVKM. This CDR3 is 15 amino acids long. The CDR3 loop is CASSQGQVYNQPQHF. The CDR3 nucleotides are TGTGCCAGCAGTCAGGGACAGGTTTACAATCAGCCCCAGCATTTT.

The chain recombines TRBV5-3 with TRBJ2-1, with D possibly matching TRBD2 (6 bases). TRBV5-3 belongs to the ORF category, with a function that is uncertain. Trimming shortened V by 2 bases and J by 10 bases, and 28 bases separated the two germline ends. The CDR3 sequence is 18 residues long. In DNA form, the CDR3 reads TGTGCCAGAAGCTTAGCACGGTCCGCGCCGGGAGTGACGCGGGAGCAGTTCTTC. Its protein is CARSLARSAPGVTREQFF.

With respect to this clone: An end of the junction does not agree with germline; a read error may underlie this. V gene TRBV16 combines with J gene TRBJ2-7, with 7 positions matching TRBD1. Germline V gives CDR1 KGHSY, CDR2 FQNENV. This CDR3 contains 12 residues. The DNA for the CDR3 is TGTGCCAGCAGCCAATCTGGAACAGGGGCCGTCTTC. This codes for CASSQSGTGAVF.

This sequence joins TRBV24-1 and TRBJ2-1; TRBD1 is a possible D gene (6 bases). Germline V gene sequence: CDR1 KGHDR, CDR2 SFDVKD. V dropped 5 bases and J dropped 7 bases, with 14 bases sitting between them. This CDR3 is 14 amino acids long. The CDR3 nucleotides are TGTGCCACCAGTGCACCGGGACAAAAAAATGAGCAGTTCTTC. This encodes CATSAPGQKNEQFF.

V gene TRBV19 combines with J gene TRBJ1-4; TRBD1 is a possible D gene (5 bases). Germline V gene data show CDR1 as LNHDA and CDR2 as SQIVND (reference sequence). CDR3 length: 12 residues. V was trimmed by 5 bases and J by 11 bases, leaving 12 bases between them. CDR3 protein: CASSLGTRKLFF. As DNA, the CDR3 is TGTGCCAGTAGTCTCGGGACTAGGAAACTGTTTTTT.

The chain combines TRBV14 with TRBJ2-7; possible D gene TRBD2, 6 bases. CDR1 is SGHDN, CDR2 FVKESK, per germline. Trimming took off 0 bases at V and 6 bases at J, with 9 bases between the two ends. This CDR3 has 13 residues. CDR3 DNA: TGTGCCAGCAGCCAAGATCTCGGGGGCGAGCAGTACTTC. It codes for CASSQDLGGEQYF. Complete variable domain (other parts from reference TRBV14 and TRBJ2-7): EAGVTQFPSHSVIEKGQTVTLRCDPISGHDNLYWYRRVMGKEIKFLLHFVKESKQDESGMPNNRFLAERTGGTYSTLKVQPAELEDSGVYFCASSQDLGGEQYFGPGTRLTVT.

CDR3 sequence (DNA): TGTGCCAGCTCACCGCCGGGACTTCGCACGGTCTACGAGCAGTACTTC. It specifies CASSPPGLRTVYEQYF. The V and J genes are TRBV18 and TRBJ2-7; the D gene is possibly TRBD2 (6 bases). V lost 3 bases and J lost 3, with 18 bases in between. The CDR3 sequence is 16 residues long. Germline CDR1 reads KGHSH; CDR2 reads LQKENI.